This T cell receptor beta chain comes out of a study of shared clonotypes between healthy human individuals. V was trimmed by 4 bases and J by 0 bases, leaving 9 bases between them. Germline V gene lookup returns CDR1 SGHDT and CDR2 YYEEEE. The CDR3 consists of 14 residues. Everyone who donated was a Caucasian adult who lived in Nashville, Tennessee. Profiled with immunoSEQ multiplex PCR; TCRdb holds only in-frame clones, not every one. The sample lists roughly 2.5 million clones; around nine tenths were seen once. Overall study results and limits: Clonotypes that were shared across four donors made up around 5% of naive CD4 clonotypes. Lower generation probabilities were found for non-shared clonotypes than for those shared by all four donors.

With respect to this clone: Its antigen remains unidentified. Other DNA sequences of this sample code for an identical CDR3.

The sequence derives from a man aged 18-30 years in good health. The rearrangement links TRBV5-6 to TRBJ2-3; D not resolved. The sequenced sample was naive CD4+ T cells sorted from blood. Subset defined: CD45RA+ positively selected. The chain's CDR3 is CASSLTASTDTQYF. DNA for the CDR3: TGTGCCAGCAGCCTCACAGCGAGCACAGATACGCAGTATTTT.